This TCR beta chain was recorded in a study of blood T cell repertoires in COVID-19. This clone was seen once. In the authors' methods: Reference gene primer amplification gave estimated nucleated cell counts. TCRdb's table, derived via immunoSEQ multiplex PCR, lists solely in-frame clones and lacks some. That table supplies the V and J calls and clone size; D and trimming were determined from the DNA. The sample records approximately 200,000 clones, 87% being singletons. Looked up from germline, CDR1 is SGDLS and CDR2 is YYNGEE. Between the trimmed V and J ends, which lost 3 bases and 5 bases, there was a span of 17 bases. CDR3 length: 15 amino acids.

The TCR was taken from a woman in her twenties or thirties who had recovered from COVID-19. The chain carries TRBV9 and TRBJ1-2; D might be TRBD1 (5 bases). The sequenced sample was PBMCs or T cells enriched from blood (not recorded which). The DNA for the CDR3 is TGTGCCAGCAGCGAGGGGAGGGGAGGTGGGTATGGCTACACCTTC. It codes for CASSEGRGGGYGYTF.